This T cell receptor delta chain was sequenced in a study of gamma-delta T cells after stem cell transplantation. TCRdb reran clone calling via CATT on the RT-PCR reads. The sample includes 2,500 or so delta-chain clones, 21% seen only once; the top ten take around 8.4%. This clone counts as medium-sized. The receptor was isolated from a human donor. It is not recorded whose cells these are; they may come from a transplant donor. Sequences were obtained from gamma-delta T cells.

The CDR3 sequence is CACDARGVRTDKLIF. The CDR3 DNA sequence: TGTGCCTGTGACGCCCGAGGTGTTCGGACCGATAAACTCATCTTT. The rearrangement links TRDV2 to TRDJ1; D unclear. There are 15 residues in the CDR3. The germline V gene has CDR1 GEAIGNYY and CDR2 EKD. The V gene lost 3 bases and the J gene lost 2 bases, with 15 bases spanning the gap.